These 22 T cell receptor beta chains originate from one sample sequenced in a study of blood T cell repertoires in COVID-19. The data were produced by immunoSEQ multiplex PCR, yet TCRdb's version contains in-frame clones alone and is incomplete. The sample has around 100,000 clones, about 85% seen once. Sequenced input: peripheral blood. The receptors shown here come from a man aged 50 to 59 in a cohort sampled during active COVID-19.

The V call is TRBV18, the J call TRBJ1-1; 10 bases match TRBD1. With V trimmed by 5 bases and J by 7 bases, 10 bases remained unmatched. Germline CDR1 and CDR2: KGHSH and LQKENI. The CDR3 runs 15 residues. CDR3 DNA: TGTGCCAGCTCAACAGGGACAGGGGCCAGAGGTGAAGCTTTCTTT. This translates into CASSTGTGARGEAFF.

The chain is built from TRBV5-1 and TRBJ1-4; 7 bases are shared with TRBD1. CDR1 is SGHRS and CDR2 is YFSETQ in the germline V gene. The V and J ends lost 0 bases and 7 bases, in that order; junction bases with no gene match: 9. The CDR3 spans 16 residues. CDR3 DNA sequence: TGCGCCAGCAGCTTGGCGAAGACAGGGAAAGGTGAAAAACTGTTTTTT. Its protein is CASSLAKTGKGEKLFF.

The chain uses TRBV9 and TRBJ1-3; possible D gene TRBD1, 5 bases. This CDR3 has 17 residues. The germline CDR1 and CDR2 sequences are SGDLS and YYNGEE. Trimming cost V 0 bases and J 2 bases, with 15 bases left between them. The CDR3, as DNA: TGTGCCAGCAGCGTAGTGGATGGGGGGTTGGCTGGAAACACCATATATTTT. Translated, it gives CASSVVDGGLAGNTIYF.

The CDR3 DNA reads as TGTGCCAGCAGCCCGGAAGGGACTTCCTACAATGAGCAGTTCTTC. Protein sequence: CASSPEGTSYNEQFF. V is TRBV5-4 and J is TRBJ2-1, with a weak D call TRBD2 (6 bases). The germline V and J ends were trimmed by 4 bases and 1 base, with 12 bases remaining between them. This CDR3 has 15 residues. Per the germline V gene, CDR1 is SGHNT and CDR2 is YYREEE (reference sequence). Drawing the rest from reference TRBV5-4 and TRBJ2-1, the complete variable domain is ETGVTQSPTHLIKTRGQQVTLRCSSQSGHNTVSWYQQALGQGPQFIFQYYREEENGRGNFPPRFSGLQFPNYSSELNVNALELDDSALYLCASSPEGTSYNEQFFGPGTRLTVL.

V gene TRBV11-3 combines with J gene TRBJ1-2; TRBD1 matches at 11 bases. The germline gives CDR1 SGHNT, CDR2 YENEEA. V shed 3 bases and J 4 bases; nucleotides not matched to a gene: 1. The CDR3 is 14 residues long. The CDR3 reads CASSLGTGGYGYTF. For the CDR3, the DNA is TGTGCCAGCAGCTTGGGGACAGGGGGCTATGGCTACACCTTC.

The chain joins TRBV19 to TRBJ1-2, with 7 bases matching TRBD1. Germline lookup yields CDR1 LNHDA and CDR2 SQIVND (reference sequence). The V segment lost 6 bases and the J segment 6 bases; nucleotides outside the gene matches: 10. The CDR3 covers 14 residues. In nucleotides, the CDR3 is TGTGCCAGTAGCAGAACAGGGGCCTCCGATGGCTACACCTTC. This encodes CASSRTGASDGYTF.

The V call is TRBV15, the J call TRBJ1-5; D perhaps matches TRBD1 (5 bases). The CDR3 has 18 amino acids. Per germline, CDR1 LNHNV and CDR2 YYDKDF (reference sequence). V gave up 2 bases and J gave up 6 bases, with 23 bases separating them. CDR3 residues: CATSRPPGALGGSQPQHF. CDR3 nucleotide sequence: TGTGCCACCAGCAGACCCCCCGGGGCTCTCGGGGGTTCTCAGCCCCAGCATTTT.

The V call is TRBV4-1, the J call TRBJ2-1; no definite D call. With 2 bases removed from V and 3 bases from J, the gap between germline ends came to 5 bases. Per the germline V gene, CDR1 is MGHRA and CDR2 is YSYEKL. The CDR3 consists of 13 residues. The CDR3 loop is CASSQIYYNEQFF. The DNA of the CDR3 is TGCGCCAGCAGCCAAATATACTACAATGAGCAGTTCTTC.

This chain uses TRBV27 with TRBJ2-1; tentative D call: TRBD2 (6 bases). The CDR3 contains 15 residues. V was trimmed by 6 bases and J by 5 bases, leaving 17 bases between them. Germline CDR1 MNHEY, CDR2 SMNVEV (reference sequence). CDR3 residues: CASRGRSIVDNEQFF. CDR3 DNA: TGTGCCAGCAGGGGGAGGTCCATTGTTGACAATGAGCAGTTCTTC.

This chain links TRBV5-4 with TRBJ2-3, with 11 nucleotides matching TRBD2. Germline trimming cut 6 bases from V and 2 bases from J; bases unmatched to any gene: 5. Looked up from germline, CDR1 is SGHNT and CDR2 is YYREEE (reference sequence). This CDR3 region has 15 residues. DNA of the CDR3: TGTGCCAGCACCGCGACTAGCGGGGACACAGATACGCAGTATTTT. Amino acids: CASTATSGDTDTQYF.

The chain carries TRBV7-3 and TRBJ2-3; TRBD2 aligns across 11 bases. Germline lookup yields CDR1 SGHTA and CDR2 FQGTGA. V dropped 6 bases and J dropped 4; count of bases not matched to a gene: 9. This CDR3 has 16 amino acids. Here the CDR3 reads CASSPALAGVADTQYF. CDR3 coding DNA: TGTGCCAGCAGTCCCGCACTAGCGGGGGTCGCAGATACGCAGTATTTT.

V and J are TRBV7-2 and TRBJ1-1, with TRBD1 identical over 8 bases. Germline CDR1 and CDR2: SGHTA and FQGNSA. The CDR3 is made up of 15 amino acids. J gave up 1 base and V 5 bases, and 6 bases lay outside the gene matches. The CDR3 loop reads CASSPNRGKNTEAFF. CDR3 bases: TGTGCCAGCAGCCCGAACAGGGGGAAGAACACTGAAGCTTTCTTT.

The chain couples TRBV28 to TRBJ2-5; TRBD2 matches at 10 bases. Germline trimming cut 5 bases from V and 5 bases from J; bases unmatched to any gene: 8. Germline CDR1 and CDR2: MDHEN and SYDVKM. The CDR3 has 15 amino acids. The CDR3 DNA reads TGTGCCAGCAGTGGGGGACTAGCGCCCCGCGAGACCCAGTACTTC. Its protein product is CASSGGLAPRETQYF.

CDR3 protein: CASSPSGQPQHF. As DNA, the CDR3 is TGTGCCAGCTCACCAAGCGGGCAGCCCCAGCATTTT. The rearrangement uses TRBV18 and TRBJ1-5; D is unclear. From germline, CDR1 is KGHSH and CDR2 LQKENI. V lost 2 bases to trimming and J lost 7 bases, with 6 bases between them. The CDR3 has 12 amino acids.

This chain joins TRBV25-1 and TRBJ2-4, with 7 bases lining up with TRBD2. This CDR3 is built from 15 residues. Germline CDR1 reads MGHDK; CDR2 reads SYGVNS. V lost 3 bases and J lost 1; bases outside the gene matches: 3. This CDR3 is CASSEVGGAKNIQYF. The CDR3, as DNA: TGTGCCAGCAGTGAGGTCGGGGGGGCCAAAAACATTCAGTACTTC.

V is TRBV12-3 or TRBV12-4 and J is TRBJ2-5; D is possibly TRBD1 (5 bases). This CDR3 has 12 amino acids. V gave up 5 bases and J gave up 3 bases, with 7 bases separating them. This chain's CDR3 is CASSPREETQYF. CDR3 nucleotide sequence: TGTGCCAGCAGTCCCAGGGAAGAGACCCAGTACTTC.

About this clone itself: The identical CDR3 is also encoded by other nucleotide sequences in the sample. The chain recombines TRBV11-1 with TRBJ2-7, with D perhaps matching TRBD1 (5 bases). V was pared by 5 bases and J by 3 bases, with 20 bases between. Per germline, CDR1 SGHAT and CDR2 FQDESV (reference sequence). The CDR3 has 16 residues. The CDR3 DNA reads TGTGCCAGCAGCCCCCTGGATGGGGCAGGAATCTACGAGCAGTACGTC. Protein product: CASSPLDGAGIYEQYV.

V and J are TRBV13 and TRBJ2-7, with 8 bases aligning to TRBD1. The V and J ends lost 8 bases and 6 bases, in that order; junction bases with no gene match: 12. Per germline, CDR1 PRHDT and CDR2 FYEKMQ (reference sequence). The CDR3 is 14 residues long. The CDR3 protein is CASASGQARPEQYF. In nucleotides, the CDR3 is TGTGCCAGCGCGTCGGGACAGGCTCGTCCCGAGCAGTACTTC.

This chain connects TRBV7-2 to TRBJ1-1, with a tentative D call TRBD1 (6 bases). The CDR3 contains 15 residues. Germline assignment: CDR1 SGHTA and CDR2 FQGNSA. Trimming pared 3 bases from V and 0 bases from J, leaving 11 bases between. The CDR3 DNA sequence: TGTGCCAGCAGCTTCCGCGGACAGTTGAACACTGAAGCTTTCTTT. As protein: CASSFRGQLNTEAFF.

The V gene is TRBV4-3, the J gene TRBJ1-1; no reliable D call. The CDR3 length is 13 residues. V was shortened by 3 bases and J by 0 bases, with 5 bases between the two germline ends. CDR1 is LGHNA, CDR2 YSLEER, per germline. CDR3 sequence: CASSQTMNTEAFF. CDR3 nucleotide sequence: TGCGCCAGCAGCCAGACTATGAACACTGAAGCTTTCTTT.

J is TRBJ2-1 and V is TRBV11-3, with 13 bases identical to TRBD2. This CDR3 region has 19 residues. Germline-derived CDR1 and CDR2 are SGHNT and YENEEA. With 0 bases clipped from V and 0 bases from J, the junction kept 5 bases outside the gene matches. CDR3 coding DNA: TGTGCCAGCAGCTTAGAAGGGACTAGCGGGGTTAGCTCCTACAATGAGCAGTTCTTC. As protein: CASSLEGTSGVSSYNEQFF.

The J gene is TRBJ1-1, the V gene TRBV24-1; no reliable D call. This CDR3 is 13 amino acids long. The V end was cut by 0 bases, the J end by 3 bases, with 4 bases between. Germline V gives CDR1 KGHDR, CDR2 SFDVKD. CDR3 loop: CATSDLQDTEAFF. In DNA form, the CDR3 reads TGTGCCACCAGTGATTTGCAGGACACTGAAGCTTTCTTT.